The 10 T cell receptor beta chains reported below all come from one sample, sequenced in a study of Ad26.COV2.S vaccination and SARS-CoV-2 variants. Treatment here: around 19 received Ad26.COV2.S at low or high dose, single or two shots; 5 received placebo; per-sample allocation not given. The study sampled participants on day 63 after the first vaccine or placebo injection. TCRdb's table, derived via immunoSEQ multiplex PCR, lists solely in-frame clones and lacks some. The repertoire has approximately 240,000 clones, roughly 90% of them found once; the top ten carry about 11%. Here the sequenced sample was peripheral blood, taken in a trial of Ad26.COV2.S vaccine versus placebo. The receptors were gathered from a person between 18 and 65 years old who received the Ad26.COV2.S COVID-19 vaccine or a placebo.

The DNA of the CDR3 is TGTGCCAGCAGCCCGCCGGGCTACGAGCAGTACTTC. This encodes CASSPPGYEQYF. The rearrangement links TRBV11-2 to TRBJ2-7, with D unresolved. Germline CDR1 reads SGHAT; CDR2 reads FQNNGV. V was trimmed by 5 bases and J by 3 bases, leaving 8 bases between them. This CDR3 has 12 amino acids.

This clone was detected only once. The rearrangement joins TRBV6-5 to TRBJ2-1, with D perhaps given as TRBD1 or TRBD2 (5 bases each). V was clipped by 5 bases and J by 8 bases, with 13 bases between them. CDR3 length: 13 residues. Per the germline V gene, CDR1 is MNHEY and CDR2 is SVGAGI. The CDR3 protein is CASSPGPPDEQFF. CDR3 sequence (DNA): TGTGCCAGCAGTCCGGGACCCCCCGATGAGCAGTTCTTC.

J is TRBJ1-4 and V is TRBV7-9; D is uncertain. The germline V gene encodes CDR1 SEHNR and CDR2 FQNEAQ (reference sequence). CDR3 length equals 13 residues. V was trimmed by 4 bases and J by 7 bases, leaving 10 bases between them. The DNA for the CDR3 is TGTGCCAGCAGCTATGGGTCCAGTGAAAAACTGTTTTTT. Protein sequence: CASSYGSSEKLFF.

The DNA for the CDR3 is TGTGCCAGTACTTCCTTGGGGCGCTCTGGGGCCAACGTCCTGACTTTC. Its protein product is CASTSLGRSGANVLTF. The V gene is TRBV19, the J gene TRBJ2-6; TRBD1 is a possible D gene (5 bases). V lost 7 bases to trimming and J lost 0 bases, with 13 bases between them. The germline CDR1 and CDR2 sequences are LNHDA and SQIVND (reference sequence). The CDR3 spans 16 residues.

The J gene is TRBJ1-2, the V gene TRBV19; 11 bases are a match to TRBD1. The length of the CDR3 is 16 residues. Germline CDR1 LNHDA, CDR2 SQIVND (reference sequence). V was pared by 6 bases and J by 6 bases, with 12 bases of the junction left unmatched. The CDR3 here is CASRPSGGQGVHGYTF. As DNA, the CDR3 is TGTGCCAGTAGGCCCTCCGGGGGACAGGGGGTTCATGGCTACACCTTC.

CDR3 in DNA: TGTGCCAGCTCACCACCGGCCACCGGGGAGCTGTTTTTT. It specifies CASSPPATGELFF. This chain uses TRBV18 with TRBJ2-2, with D uncertain. Germline-derived CDR1 and CDR2 are KGHSH and LQKENI. The CDR3 is made up of 13 amino acids. Trimming removed 0 bases from V and 4 bases from J, with 3 bases in between.

This chain connects TRBV7-2 to TRBJ1-2, with TRBD1 matching over 7 bases. V gave up 7 bases and J gave up 4 bases; unmatched junction bases: 9. Germline loops: CDR1 SGHTA, CDR2 FQGNSA. The CDR3 loop spans 14 amino acids. The CDR3 protein is CASKTPGQLYGYTF. The CDR3 DNA sequence: TGTGCCAGCAAGACCCCGGGACAGCTCTATGGCTACACCTTC.

In its sample, this clone was seen once. This chain uses TRBV29-1 with TRBJ2-1; 14 nucleotides agree with TRBD2. The germline gives CDR1 SQVTM, CDR2 ANQGSEA. Trimming removed 6 bases from V and 7 bases from J; junction bases left unmatched: 5. The CDR3 covers 14 residues. In DNA form, the CDR3 reads TGCAGCGTGGGACTAGCGGGAGCAAGTAATGAGCAGTTCTTC. Its protein product is CSVGLAGASNEQFF.

The chain recombines TRBV7-8 with TRBJ2-3, with 12 bases aligning to TRBD2. After removal of 3 bases from V and 5 bases from J, the junction contained 3 bases not matched to a gene. The CDR3 length is 15 residues. Germline-derived CDR1 and CDR2 are SGHVS and FQNEAQ. The CDR3: CASSLTSGRGDTQYF. CDR3 bases: TGTGCCAGCAGCTTGACTAGCGGGAGAGGAGATACGCAGTATTTT.

The chain is built from TRBV7-2 and TRBJ2-4; no reliable D call. Germline CDR1 and CDR2: SGHTA and FQGNSA. Trimming took 1 base from V and 3 from J, leaving 4 bases between them. The CDR3 consists of 13 residues. The CDR3 DNA is TGTGCCAGCAGCTTAGACAGCAAAAACATTCAGTACTTC. It translates to CASSLDSKNIQYF.